These 9 T cell receptor beta chains share one sample of origin, sequenced in a study of blood T cells in healthy people across ages. It was with a sample-barcoded 5' primer and a J-beta primer mix that a second PCR of roughly 7 to 11 cycles was run. TCRdb passed the 5' RACE reads through MiXCR, listing each CDR3 protein once. Of about 760,000 distinct CDR3 sequences in the sample, more than 20% were seen once. The same data also went into a second study, on T cells of mothers and their children.

Sequencing input: blood. These receptors were obtained from a boy under 18 in good health.

The rearrangement joins TRBV27 to TRBJ2-7; D is possibly TRBD1 or TRBD2 (5 bases each). CDR1 and CDR2 (germline): MNHEY, SMNVEV (reference sequence). This CDR3 has 16 amino acids. The ends were cut back, 6 bases at V and 0 bases at J, with 18 bases in the middle. As DNA, the CDR3 is TGTGCCAGCAGCAGGGAGACTGTAGGGGCCTCCTACGAGCAGTACTTC. Residues: CASSRETVGASYEQYF.

The chain has TRBV4-3 and TRBJ2-5; TRBD2 agrees at 9 bases. The DNA end is more similar to TRBJ2-1, so the J call may be wrong. This CDR3 has 13 amino acids. Per the germline V gene, CDR1 is LGHNA and CDR2 is YSLEER. The CDR3 DNA reads as TGCGCCAGCAGCCTAGAGACTAGCGGTGAGCAGTTCTTC. Its translation is CASSLETSGEQFF.

The rearrangement joins TRBV7-9 to TRBJ2-7; 8 bases are shared with TRBD2. The CDR3 runs 15 residues. Per germline, CDR1 SEHNR and CDR2 FQNEAQ (reference sequence). V was clipped by 1 base and J by 4 bases; unmatched bases: 6. This chain's CDR3 is CASSLEAGAPYEQYF. The CDR3 region has the DNA TGTGCCAGCAGCTTAGAAGCGGGAGCCCCATACGAGCAGTACTTC.

This clonotype was counted at least ten times. CDR3 in DNA: TGTGCCAGCAGCCTCCTAGGGGATACGCAGTATTTT. Its protein is CASSLLGDTQYF. The chain carries TRBV7-3 and TRBJ2-3; no definite D call. The CDR3 has 12 amino acids. With 5 bases removed from V and 6 bases from J, the gap between germline ends came to 9 bases. The V gene's germline CDR1 is SGHTA and CDR2 FQGTGA.

In this sample, this clonotype turned up a few times. The rearrangement joins TRBV6-6 to TRBJ1-6; D gene ambiguous. The ends were cut back, 6 bases at V and 6 bases at J, with 12 bases in the middle. The CDR3 length is 14 residues. The germline V gene has CDR1 MNHNY and CDR2 SVGAGI (reference sequence). The CDR3 nucleotides are TGTGCCAGCAGCCGGTCCAATACTAATTCACCCCTCCACTTT. It yields the protein CASSRSNTNSPLHF.

This clonotype was detected only once. The CDR3: CSARQEGSSSYNSPLHF. Here the CDR3 DNA reads TGCAGTGCTAGACAGGAGGGCTCTAGCTCCTATAATTCACCCCTCCACTTT. The V call is TRBV20-1, the J call TRBJ1-6; no clear D. Trimming removed 2 bases from V and 0 bases from J, with 14 bases in between. This CDR3 is built from 17 residues. The germline V gene has CDR1 DFQATT and CDR2 SNEGSKA (reference sequence).

This clonotype was picked up a small number of times. The rearrangement links TRBV20-1 to TRBJ2-5; 7 nucleotides line up with TRBD1. Germline loops: CDR1 DFQATT, CDR2 SNEGSKA (reference sequence). The CDR3 has 13 residues. Trimming at V came to 6 bases and at J to 4 bases, leaving 8 bases not matched to a gene. The CDR3 nucleotides read TGCAGTGCCCATCCTACAGGGGTAGAGACCCAGTACTTC. This sequence encodes CSAHPTGVETQYF.

The chain employs TRBV4-3 and TRBJ2-7; 9 nucleotides align to TRBD1. Trimming at V came to 0 bases and at J to 1 base, leaving 10 bases not matched to a gene. Germline CDR1 is LGHNA and CDR2 is YSLEER. The CDR3 has 18 residues. CDR3 sequence (DNA): TGCGCCAGCAGCCAAGAAAAAGTGCGGGACAGGGAGTCCTACGAGCAGTACTTC. It encodes CASSQEKVRDRESYEQYF.

This clonotype showed up just a few times. The CDR3 is CASSYLAAEHQPQHF. CDR3 in DNA: TGTGCCAGCAGTTACTTGGCGGCAGAGCATCAGCCCCAGCATTTT. The genes are TRBV6-6 and TRBJ1-5; D is unclear. The length of the CDR3 is 15 residues. The V gene lost 1 base and the J gene lost 5 bases, with 12 bases spanning the gap. CDR1 is MNHNY and CDR2 is SVGAGI in the germline V gene (reference sequence).